These T cell receptor beta chains were read from a single sample in a study of siplizumab effects on memory and regulatory T cells. Data came from immunoSEQ multiplex PCR; TCRdb stores just in-frame clones and leaves some out. The data show more than 85,000 clones, roughly 94% seen once. The material sequenced was Tregs sorted from blood. The receptors here all came from a human donor in good health. Both conserved end residues are part of each CDR3. A D gene is named only where the DNA matches it firmly. A clone size is listed for some rows: how often the clone was seen (once, few, many), or a class if it is expanded.

TRBJ2-7 . TRBD1 TRBV2 CASRGTGGLYEQYF TGTGCCAGCAGGGGGACAGGGGGCTTGTACGAGCAGTACTTC
TRBJ1-2 . TRBD1 TRBV18 CASSPRTGTNHYGYTF TGTGCCAGCTCCCCGAGGACAGGGACTAACCACTATGGCTACACCTTC
TRBJ2-3 . TRBD1 TRBV6-5 CASSRLGQGEYF TGTGCCAGCAGTCGTTTGGGACAGGGGGAGTATTTT
TRBJ2-1 . . TRBV5-1 CASSLINEQFF TGCGCCAGCAGCTTAATCAATGAGCAGTTCTTC
TRBJ2-1 . . TRBV19 CASSSRVGPQNNEQFF TGTGCCAGTAGTAGTAGGGTCGGCCCCCAAAACAATGAGCAGTTCTTC
TRBJ2-7 . . TRBV10-3 CAISVGTISYEQYF TGTGCCATCAGTGTGGGGACAATCTCCTACGAGCAGTACTTC
TRBJ1-1 . TRBD1 TRBV28 CATNPSTGKYTEAFF TGTGCCACCAACCCATCGACAGGGAAATACACTGAAGCTTTCTTT
TRBJ2-5 . . TRBV9 CASSQQGRETQYF TGTGCCAGCAGCCAACAGGGCCGGGAGACCCAGTACTTC
TRBJ2-7 . . TRBV19 CASSTPRFDNEQYF TGTGCCAGTAGTACGCCCAGGTTTGATAACGAGCAGTACTTC
TRBJ2-7 once . TRBV21-1 CASNRRKYEQYF TGTGCCAGCAATCGCCGAAAATACGAGCAGTACTTC
TRBJ2-2 . . TRBV6-1 CASSSNTGELFF TGTGCCAGCAGCAGTAACACCGGGGAGCTGTTTTTT
TRBJ1-2 . . TRBV7-8 CASSFDSRNYGYTF TGTGCCAGCAGCTTCGACAGTCGTAACTATGGCTACACCTTC
TRBJ2-2 . . TRBV7-3 CASSSGLFQPTGELFF TGTGCCAGCAGCTCCGGACTTTTTCAACCGACCGGGGAGCTGTTTTTT
TRBJ2-1 once . TRBV5-1 CASSLPSSYNEQFF TGCGCCAGCAGCTTGCCTAGCTCCTACAATGAGCAGTTCTTC
TRBJ2-1 . . TRBV10-3 CAISAMNEQFF TGTGCCATCAGTGCCATGAATGAGCAGTTCTTC
TRBJ2-1 . TRBD2 TRBV27 CASTSGGRPSEQFF TGTGCCAGCACTTCCGGCGGGAGGCCGAGTGAGCAGTTCTTC
TRBJ1-1 once TRBD1 TRBV29-1 CSAHLTGGTEAFF TGCAGCGCTCACCTGACAGGGGGTACTGAAGCTTTCTTT
TRBJ2-7 . . TRBV28 CASSPSLGESYEQYF TGTGCCAGCAGTCCCTCATTGGGGGAGTCCTACGAGCAGTACTTC
TRBJ1-4 . . TRBV7-3 CASSHPRGVISEKLFF TGTGCCAGCAGTCATCCACGCGGGGTAATTAGTGAAAAACTGTTTTTT
TRBJ2-1 . TRBD1 TRBV19 CASSFPRTGLWSEQFF TGTGCCAGTAGTTTCCCAAGGACAGGGTTATGGAGTGAGCAGTTCTTC
TRBJ1-1 . . TRBV14 CASSPPTGVANTEAFF TGTGCCAGCAGCCCACCGACAGGCGTGGCGAACACTGAAGCTTTCTTT
TRBJ1-2 . . TRBV7-6 CASSLGPKTNYGYTF TGTGCCAGCAGCTTGGGACCCAAGACAAACTATGGCTACACCTTC
TRBJ1-4 . TRBD1 TRBV19 CASSIFEGASEKLFF TGTGCCAGTAGTATATTTGAGGGGGCCAGTGAAAAACTGTTTTTT
TRBJ2-5 . TRBD1 TRBV30 CAWNGQGWMETQYF TGTGCCTGGAACGGACAGGGGTGGATGGAGACCCAGTACTTC
TRBJ1-2 . TRBD1 TRBV19 CASSKDRGHGYTF TGTGCCAGTAGCAAGGACAGGGGACATGGCTACACCTTC
TRBJ1-2 . . TRBV9 CASSLGGRTRSLSGYTF TGTGCCAGCAGCTTGGGGGGACGGACTAGAAGTTTGAGTGGCTACACCTTC
TRBJ1-1 . TRBD1 TRBV6-6 CASRDRPTEAFF TGTGCCAGCAGGGACAGGCCCACTGAAGCTTTCTTT
TRBJ2-6 . . TRBV28 CASRTSGANVLTF TGTGCCAGCAGGACCTCTGGGGCCAACGTCCTGACTTTC
TRBJ2-7 . TRBD2 TRBV18 CASSLTGTSGRSYEQYF TGTGCCAGCTCACTTACCGGGACTAGCGGGCGTTCCTACGAGCAGTACTTC
TRBJ1-2 once TRBD1 TRBV28 CASSSGGNYGYTF TGTGCCAGCAGTTCAGGGGGGAACTATGGCTACACCTTC
TRBJ1-1 few . TRBV19 CASSGYLGPVNTEAFF TGTGCCAGTAGTGGGTACTTAGGACCCGTGAACACTGAAGCTTTCTTT
TRBJ2-7 . . TRBV21-1 CASSKVEGASEQYF TGTGCCAGCAGCAAAGTGGAAGGAGCCTCCGAGCAGTACTTC
TRBJ2-1 . TRBD2 TRBV6-5 CASRTSGRVYNEQFF TGTGCCAGCAGGACTAGCGGGAGGGTGTACAATGAGCAGTTCTTC
TRBJ2-7 . . TRBV6-6 CASSYLQGYEQYF TGTGCCAGCAGTTACCTGCAGGGCTACGAGCAGTACTTC
TRBJ1-1 . . TRBV5-6 CASSFRGTVNTEAFF TGTGCCAGCAGCTTCCGCGGGACGGTGAACACTGAAGCTTTCTTT
TRBJ2-2 . . TRBV14 CASSQNRGWYTGELFF TGTGCCAGCAGCCAAAACCGGGGGTGGTACACCGGGGAGCTGTTTTTT
TRBJ2-7 . . TRBV28 CASSRGLEQYF TGTGCCAGCAGTCGGGGGCTGGAGCAGTACTTC
TRBJ2-4 . . TRBV19 CASSRWRGGWTGGQNIQYF TGTGCCAGTAGCCGTTGGAGGGGCGGGTGGACGGGCGGCCAGAACATTCAGTACTTC
TRBJ2-5 once . TRBV27 CASPPLKETQYF TGTGCCAGCCCTCCCTTGAAAGAGACCCAGTACTTC
TRBJ1-1 . . TRBV4-1 CASSASGVRAFF TGCGCCAGCAGCGCCAGCGGGGTTCGGGCTTTCTTT